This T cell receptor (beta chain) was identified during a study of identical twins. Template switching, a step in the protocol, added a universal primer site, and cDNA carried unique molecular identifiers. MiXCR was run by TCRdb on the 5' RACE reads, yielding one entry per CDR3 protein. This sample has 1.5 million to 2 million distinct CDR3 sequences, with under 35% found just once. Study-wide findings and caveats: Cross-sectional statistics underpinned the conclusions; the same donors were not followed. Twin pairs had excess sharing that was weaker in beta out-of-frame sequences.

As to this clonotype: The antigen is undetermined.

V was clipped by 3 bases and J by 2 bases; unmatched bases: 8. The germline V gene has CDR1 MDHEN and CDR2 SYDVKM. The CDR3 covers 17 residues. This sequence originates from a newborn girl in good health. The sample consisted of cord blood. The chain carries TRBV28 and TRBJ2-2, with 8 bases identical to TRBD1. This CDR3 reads CASSLGRGHLNTGELFF. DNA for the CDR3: TGTGCCAGCAGTTTGGGCAGGGGGCACCTAAACACCGGGGAGCTGTTTTTT.